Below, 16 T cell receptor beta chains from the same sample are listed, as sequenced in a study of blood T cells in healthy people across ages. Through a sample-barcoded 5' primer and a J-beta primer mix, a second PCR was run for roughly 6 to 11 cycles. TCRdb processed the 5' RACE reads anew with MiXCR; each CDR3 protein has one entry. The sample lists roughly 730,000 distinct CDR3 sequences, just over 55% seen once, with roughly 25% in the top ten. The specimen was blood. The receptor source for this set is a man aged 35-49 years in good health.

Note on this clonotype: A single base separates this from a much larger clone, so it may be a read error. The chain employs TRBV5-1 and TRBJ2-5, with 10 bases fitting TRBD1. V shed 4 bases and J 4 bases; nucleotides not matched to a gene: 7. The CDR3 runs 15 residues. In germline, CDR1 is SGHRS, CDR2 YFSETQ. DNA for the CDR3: TGCGCCAGCAGCCCATCCGGGACAGGGGTAGAGACCCAGTACTTC. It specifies CASSPSGTGVETQYF.

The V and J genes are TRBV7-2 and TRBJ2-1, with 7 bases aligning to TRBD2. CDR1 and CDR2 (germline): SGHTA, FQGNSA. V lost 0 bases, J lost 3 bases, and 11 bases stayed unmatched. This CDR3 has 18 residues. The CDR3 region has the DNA TGTGCCAGCAGCTTAGCGCGAGCTAGGACTAGAGTCTACAATGAGCAGTTCTTC. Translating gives CASSLARARTRVYNEQFF.

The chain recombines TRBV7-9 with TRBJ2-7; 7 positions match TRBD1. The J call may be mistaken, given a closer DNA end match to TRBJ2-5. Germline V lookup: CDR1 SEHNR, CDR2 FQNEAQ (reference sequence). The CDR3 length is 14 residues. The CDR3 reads CASSQTTGVETQYF. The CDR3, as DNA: TGTGCCAGCAGCCAAACAACAGGGGTGGAGACCCAGTACTTC.

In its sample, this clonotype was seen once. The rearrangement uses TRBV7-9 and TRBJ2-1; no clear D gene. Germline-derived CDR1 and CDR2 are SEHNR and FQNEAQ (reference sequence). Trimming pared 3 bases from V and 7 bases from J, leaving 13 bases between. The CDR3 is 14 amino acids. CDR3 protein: CASSFGQDLNEQFF. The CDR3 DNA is TGTGCCAGCAGCTTCGGTCAGGATCTAAATGAGCAGTTCTTC.

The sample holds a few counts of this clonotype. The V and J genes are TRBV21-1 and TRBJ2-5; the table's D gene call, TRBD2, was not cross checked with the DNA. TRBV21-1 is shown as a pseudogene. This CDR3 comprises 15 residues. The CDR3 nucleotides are TGTGCCAGCAGTTTGACTAGCGGGAGACAAGAGACCCAGTACTTC. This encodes CASSLTSGRQETQYF.

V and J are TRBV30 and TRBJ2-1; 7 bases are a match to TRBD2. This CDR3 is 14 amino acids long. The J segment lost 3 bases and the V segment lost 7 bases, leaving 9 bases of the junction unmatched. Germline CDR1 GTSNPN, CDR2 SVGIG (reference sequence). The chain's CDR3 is CASQSPGGYNEQFF. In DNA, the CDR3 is TGTGCCTCGCAGAGCCCGGGGGGCTACAATGAGCAGTTCTTC.

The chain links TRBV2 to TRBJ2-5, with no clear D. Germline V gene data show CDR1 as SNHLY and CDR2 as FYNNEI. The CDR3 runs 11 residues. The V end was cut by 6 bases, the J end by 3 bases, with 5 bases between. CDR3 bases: TGTGCCAGCAGGCACGAAGAGACCCAGTACTTC. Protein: CASRHEETQYF. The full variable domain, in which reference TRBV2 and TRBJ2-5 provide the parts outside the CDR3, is EPEVTQTPSHQVTQMGQEVILRCVPISNHLYFYWYRQILGQKVEFLVSFYNNEISEKSEIFDDQFSVERPDGSNFTLKIRSTKLEDSAMYFCASRHEETQYFGPGTRLLVL.

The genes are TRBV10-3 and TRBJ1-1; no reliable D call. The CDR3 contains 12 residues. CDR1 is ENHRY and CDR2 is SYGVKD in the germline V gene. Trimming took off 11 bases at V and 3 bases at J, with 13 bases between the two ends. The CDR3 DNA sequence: TGTGCCCCCTACGGAGACTACACTGAAGCTTTCTTT. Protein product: CAPYGDYTEAFF.

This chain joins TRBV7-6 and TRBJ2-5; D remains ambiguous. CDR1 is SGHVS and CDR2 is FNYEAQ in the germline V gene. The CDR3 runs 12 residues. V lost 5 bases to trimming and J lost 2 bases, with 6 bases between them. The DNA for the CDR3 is TGTGCCAGCAGCCCGTGGCAAGAGACCCAGTACTTC. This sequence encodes CASSPWQETQYF.

In DNA form, the CDR3 reads TGCAGTGCTCGGGTAGCGGGAGGACGCTCTGGGGCCAACGTCCTGACTTTC. It translates to CSARVAGGRSGANVLTF. The chain is built from TRBV20-1 and TRBJ2-6, with 10 positions matching TRBD2. Germline CDR1 and CDR2: DFQATT and SNEGSKA (reference sequence). The V and J ends lost 5 bases and 0 bases, in that order; junction bases with no gene match: 7. The CDR3 has 17 residues.

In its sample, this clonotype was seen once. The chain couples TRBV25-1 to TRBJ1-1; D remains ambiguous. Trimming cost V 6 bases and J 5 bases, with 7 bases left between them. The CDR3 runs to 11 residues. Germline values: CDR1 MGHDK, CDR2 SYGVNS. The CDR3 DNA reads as TGTGCCAGCAGCCACAGAACTGAAGCTTTCTTT. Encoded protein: CASSHRTEAFF.

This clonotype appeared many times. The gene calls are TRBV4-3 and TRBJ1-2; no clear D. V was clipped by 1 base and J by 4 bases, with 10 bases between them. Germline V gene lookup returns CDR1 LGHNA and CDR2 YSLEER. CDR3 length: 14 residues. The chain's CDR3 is CASSQVAQSYGYTF. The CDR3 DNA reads TGCGCCAGCAGCCAAGTGGCTCAGAGCTATGGCTACACCTTC.

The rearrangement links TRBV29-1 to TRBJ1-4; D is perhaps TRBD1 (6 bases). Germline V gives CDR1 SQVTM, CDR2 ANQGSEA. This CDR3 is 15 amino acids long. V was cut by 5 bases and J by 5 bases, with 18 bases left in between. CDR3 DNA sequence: TGCAGCGTTCTCCCGGCGGGACAAATAAATGAAAAACTGTTTTTT. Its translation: CSVLPAGQINEKLFF.

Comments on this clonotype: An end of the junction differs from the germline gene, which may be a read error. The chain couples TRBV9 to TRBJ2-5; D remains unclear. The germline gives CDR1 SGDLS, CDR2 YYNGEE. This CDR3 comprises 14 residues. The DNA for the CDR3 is TGTGCCAGCGGCGTAGGTACATACCAAGAGACCCAGTACTTC. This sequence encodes CASGVGTYQETQYF.

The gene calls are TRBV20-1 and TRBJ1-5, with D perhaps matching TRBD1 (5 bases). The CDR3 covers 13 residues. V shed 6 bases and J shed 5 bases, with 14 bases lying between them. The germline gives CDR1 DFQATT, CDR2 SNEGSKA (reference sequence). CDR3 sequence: CSAQAQYDQPQHF. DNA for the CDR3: TGCAGTGCACAGGCACAGTATGATCAGCCCCAGCATTTT.

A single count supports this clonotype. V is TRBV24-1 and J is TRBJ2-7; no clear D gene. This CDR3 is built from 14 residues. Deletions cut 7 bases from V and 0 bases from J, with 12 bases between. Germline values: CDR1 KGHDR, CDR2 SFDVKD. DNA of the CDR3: TGTGCCACCAGAACAGCCGTTAGCTCCTACGAGCAGTACTTC. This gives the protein CATRTAVSSYEQYF.